A single T cell receptor (beta chain) is shown here with its context. Its antigen specificity is not known. Qualities for individual bases were not recorded, and no much larger clone is one base off. V is trimmed back by 1 base and J by 1 base, and the junction contains 3 bases that no gene match accounts for. The CDR3 has 16 amino acids, counting the end cysteine and phenylalanine. The kept DNA is CDR3 alone, 48 bases in frame from the first base. The germline V gene (reference sequence) supplies CDR1 LNHDA and CDR2 SQIVND. The donors were healthy, HIV-negative adults with no recently reported acute infections or vaccinations. Every donor was a Caucasian adult residing in Nashville, Tennessee, USA. For unsorted samples, 90 million or so PBMCs were counted, and genomic DNA was extracted using the QIAamp DNA Blood Mini kit. Blood was obtained by leukapheresis, after which PBMCs were separated by Ficoll-Histopaque density gradient centrifugation and cryopreserved in liquid nitrogen vapor phase.

This sample stems from a study of shared clonotypes between healthy human individuals (TCRdb year 2020). Concerning the study at large: The cohort included three men and a couple of women between 18 and 49 years of age. To estimate repertoire size and how much clonotype sharing occurs between individuals, the study deeply sequenced the blood TCR repertoires of roughly 5 healthy adults. To increase sequencing depth and limit assay-specific biases, TCR repertoire library preparation and sequencing were carried out by different laboratories using diverse techniques. Leukapheresis yielded between about 0.8 and 9.5 billion PBMCs per donor. Study-wide conclusions, independent of this receptor: Because the study included only a small number of donors, the genetic and exposure-history diversity represented was limited. Sampling was restricted to blood, and TCR repertoires in tissues likely differ from the TCR repertoires found in blood. Based on pairwise subsampling, the degree of clonotype sharing among donors was expected to be affected by sequencing depth.

Using the deep immunoSEQ assay, TCR CDR3 regions were amplified from genomic DNA by multiplex PCR. Extracted genomic DNA from each cell subset was distributed evenly across all wells of several immunoSEQ 96-well plates, and each plate was treated as a replicate. For unsorted PBMC, 300 ng genomic DNA, equal to roughly 33,000 T cell genomes, was loaded into each replicate PCR. Unsorted PBMC genomic DNA was sequenced across ten immunoSEQ deep assay plates. The purified libraries were quantified using a Qubit 3.0 fluorometer, sized with a Bioanalyzer 2100, and then quantified again using the KAPA Library Quantification kit. Every immunoSEQ 96-well plate was sequenced on a separate single-read 150-cycle Illumina NextSeq 550 flow cell. The authors' analysis ran thus. The immunoSEQ output contained only junctional sequences without quality scores, so filtering could not match that applied to full-length reads. Sequences were annotated with PyIR, a Python wrapper for IgBLAST v1.9, and V/J genes and CDR3 were assigned using IMGT germline references. Any read was removed if the V/J assignment was weak (E-value above 1e-6), the CDR3 was missing, or the read contained stop codons, out-of-frame junctions, or ambiguous translated residues. V3J clonotypes were defined by identical inferred V gene, J gene, and CDR3 amino acid sequence. To compute the percentage overlap between repertoires, the number of shared unique clonotypes was divided by the size of the smaller repertoire. Three approaches were used to assess repertoire richness: RTK rarefaction, the Chao1 estimator, and Recon v2.1 estimates of unobserved clonotypes. Drawn from immuneACCESS, this table holds only the in-frame rearrangements with V and J called that TCRdb kept. Clones are partly lost; checked studies trace under half to an unresolved V gene and leave the rest unexplained. V and J calls and clone size come straight from that table; D and trimming were deduced from the DNA. Across this sample there are about 490,000 clones, with around 80% seen only once. The ten biggest clones cover approximately 12% of the sample.

The TCR comes from a woman aged 40 to 50 in good health. Some clones in this sample may be carry-over from other donors' samples. The specimen was PBMCs. Rearrangement joined TRBV19 to TRBJ2-7, with TRBD2 identical over 11 junction bases. The CDR3 is CASSIAGTSGSYEQYF. DNA sequence: TGTGCCAGTAGTATAGCCGGGACTAGCGGTTCCTACGAGCAGTACTTC.